The T cell receptor (beta chain) under discussion was sequenced for a study of post-analysis software for immune sequencing data. Study at large: The patients showed relapsing-remitting, secondary progressive and progressive-relapsing multiple sclerosis courses.

Points from the study as a whole: Strong same-batch co-clustering of samples appeared with F measure clustering. Four or five TRBV segments (TRBV5-6, TRBV5-1 and TRBV20-1 among them) occurred more frequently in patients than in controls. Diversity measured as normalized Chao1 was significantly lower in multiple sclerosis patients than in controls.

The V gene end was trimmed by 4 bases and the J gene end by 7 bases; junction bases not matched to a gene: 6. The length of the CDR3 is 15 residues. Germline lookup yields CDR1 LGHDT and CDR2 YNNKEL (reference sequence). Turning to this clonotype: Antigen: not known.

The authors incorporated unique molecular identifiers into the TCR beta cDNA libraries. It was from approximately 0.91 to 9.4 million T cells that 500,000 or so cDNA molecules came. TCRdb analysed the PCR reads with MiXCR anew, one entry per CDR3 protein. The sample has some 700,000 distinct CDR3 sequences; around 64% are singletons. The sequencing sample was made of blood. This TCR was sampled from a girl aged 2 to 9 with multiple sclerosis. The V and J genes are TRBV3-1 and TRBJ2-2; 10 bases line up with TRBD1. This chain's CDR3 is CASSPRDRGVGELFF. The CDR3 DNA follows: TGTGCCAGCAGCCCCCGGGACAGGGGAGTCGGGGAGCTGTTTTTT.